The 13 T cell receptor beta chains reported below all come from one sample, sequenced in a study of CD8 T cells in ankylosing spondylitis. TCRdb used MiXCR to reprocess the 5' RACE reads, holding one entry per CDR3 protein. The top ten hold 13% of the sample, which has 350,000 to 400,000 distinct CDR3 sequences, 20% seen once. The material sequenced was blood, either unsorted or a sorted T cell fraction (not recorded which). Source of these receptors: a male donor with ankylosing spondylitis or in good health (not recorded which).

The chain employs TRBV15 and TRBJ2-1; 9 bases line up with TRBD2. From germline, CDR1 is LNHNV and CDR2 YYDKDF (reference sequence). V was clipped by 1 base and J by 6 bases; unmatched bases: 7. The CDR3 totals 16 residues. In nucleotides, the CDR3 is TGTGCCACCAGCAGAGGATCCAGCGGGGGGACCAATGAGCAGTTCTTC. It codes for CATSRGSSGGTNEQFF.

In this sample, this clonotype turned up a few times. The CDR3 reads CASSLRTKTYYEQYF. The CDR3 bases are TGCGCCAGCAGCTTACGGACGAAAACCTACTACGAGCAGTACTTC. The rearrangement links TRBV5-1 to TRBJ2-7; D is unresolved. Looked up from germline, CDR1 is SGHRS and CDR2 is YFSETQ. The V end was cut by 2 bases, the J end by 3 bases, with 15 bases between. CDR3 size: 15 residues.

This clonotype was seen a handful of times. The V and J genes are TRBV20-1 and TRBJ2-1, with unresolved D. V lost 3 bases and J lost 4, with 4 bases in between. This CDR3 region has 11 residues. The germline V gene encodes CDR1 DFQATT and CDR2 SNEGSKA (reference sequence). CDR3 bases: TGCAGTGCTAGTCCGTACAATGAGCAGTTCTTC. It yields the protein CSASPYNEQFF.

V gene TRBV7-8 combines with J gene TRBJ2-7; 11 bases fit TRBD2. CDR1 and CDR2 from the germline V gene are SGHVS and FQNEAQ. This CDR3 is 16 amino acids long. V lost 4 bases to trimming and J lost 6 bases; unmatched junction nucleotides: 11. CDR3 sequence reads: CASSSRLAGRFVEQYF. CDR3 nucleotides: TGTGCCAGCAGCTCACGACTAGCGGGGAGGTTCGTCGAGCAGTACTTC.

This clonotype was detected a few times. The rearrangement joins TRBV5-1 to TRBJ2-7; D gene uncertain. This CDR3 has 15 residues. Germline CDR1 reads SGHRS; CDR2 reads YFSETQ. The V end lost 0 bases, the J end lost 3 bases, and 13 bases lay between the germline ends. CDR3 coding DNA: TGCGCCAGCAGCTTGGTCTGGGGTTCCCTCTACGAGCAGTACTTC. It yields the protein CASSLVWGSLYEQYF.

The chain is built from TRBV2 and TRBJ1-4; D remains ambiguous. CDR1 and CDR2 from the germline V gene are SNHLY and FYNNEI. V lost 2 bases and J lost 2, with 12 bases in between. The CDR3 spans 16 residues. The CDR3, as DNA: TGTGCCAGCAGTGAACACAGCCCAATTACTAATGAAAAACTGTTTTTT. Translation gives CASSEHSPITNEKLFF.

The chain joins TRBV19 to TRBJ2-7; either TRBD1 or TRBD2 may supply D (6 bases each). Deletions cut 3 bases from V and 1 base from J, with 13 bases between. This CDR3 has 15 residues. The germline V gene has CDR1 LNHDA and CDR2 SQIVND (reference sequence). In DNA form, the CDR3 reads TGTGCCAGTAGTATTCTCGGAGGGGGGTCCTACGAGCAGTACTTC. This sequence encodes CASSILGGGSYEQYF.

The rearrangement links TRBV7-6 to TRBJ2-7; possibly TRBD1 for D (5 bases). The CDR3 is 15 amino acids. CDR1 and CDR2 from the germline V gene are SGHVS and FNYEAQ. V dropped 3 bases and J dropped 2 bases, with 14 bases sitting between them. CDR3 amino acids: CASSFGDSGAYEQYF. The CDR3 DNA sequence: TGTGCCAGCAGCTTCGGCGACAGTGGAGCCTACGAGCAGTACTTC. Using reference TRBV7-6 and TRBJ2-7 for the parts outside the CDR3, the full variable domain is GAGVSQSPRYKVTKRGQDVALRCDPISGHVSLYWYRQALGQGPEFLTYFNYEAQQDKSGLPNDRFSAERPEGSISTLTIQRTEQRDSAMYRCASSFGDSGAYEQYFGPGTRLTVT.

As to this clonotype: An end of the junction differs from the germline gene, which may be a read error. This chain joins TRBV27 and TRBJ2-1; the match to TRBD1 covers 11 bases. The CDR3 has 16 amino acids. Germline CDR1 reads MNHEY; CDR2 reads SMNVEV (reference sequence). CDR3 nucleotides: TGTGACAGCAGTTTTTACGCGGGACAGGGGGTTGATGAGCAGTTCTTC. Translating it yields CDSSFYAGQGVDEQFF.

The chain uses TRBV11-2 and TRBJ2-7; perhaps TRBD2 as D (7 bases). The germline gives CDR1 SGHAT, CDR2 FQNNGV. This CDR3 is 15 amino acids long. V lost 5 bases to trimming and J lost 3 bases, with 17 bases between them. CDR3 DNA: TGTGCCAGCAGCCCTTACGTGGGGGGGCACTACGAGCAGTACTTC. Its translation: CASSPYVGGHYEQYF.

The sample holds a few counts of this clonotype. CDR3 sequence (DNA): TGTGCCAGCAGGATCGGGAGCTACGAGCAGTACTTC. Translating it yields CASRIGSYEQYF. This sequence joins TRBV5-6 and TRBJ2-7; possibly TRBD2 for D (6 bases). V lost 5 bases and J 3 bases, leaving 9 bases between the germline ends. Germline CDR1 reads SGHDT; CDR2 reads YYEEEE. This CDR3 spans 12 amino acids.

This clonotype has a count of ten or more. The V call is TRBV18, the J call TRBJ1-1; 8 bases match TRBD1. J was trimmed by 1 base and V by 1 base; bases with no gene match: 8. The germline CDR1 and CDR2 sequences are KGHSH and LQKENI. The CDR3 covers 17 residues. The CDR3: CASSPLLQGARNTEAFF. CDR3 sequence (DNA): TGTGCCAGCTCACCACTACTTCAGGGGGCTCGGAACACTGAAGCTTTCTTT. Filled out from reference TRBV18 and TRBJ1-1, the complete variable domain reads NAGVMQNPRHLVRRRGQEARLRCSPMKGHSHVYWYRQLPEEGLKFMVYLQKENIIDESGMPKERFSAEFPKEGPSILRIQQVVRGDSAAYFCASSPLLQGARNTEAFFGQGTRLTVV.

This clonotype was seen a few times. V usage is TRBV12-3 or TRBV12-4 and J usage is TRBJ2-5; tentatively, D is TRBD1 (5 bases). The CDR3 is 15 residues long. Trimming shortened V by 3 bases and J by 1 base, and 12 bases separated the two germline ends. As DNA, the CDR3 is TGTGCCAGCAGTTTGTTGGGGCCTCTCCAAGAGACCCAGTACTTC. This gives the protein CASSLLGPLQETQYF.